This T cell receptor beta chain came from a study of memory CD4+ T cells and cytomegalovirus serostatus. Study-level findings and limits: Each of 60 to 80 CMV-associated TCRbeta sequences occurred in one to five individuals.

Of note for this clone: What it binds is unknown.

The CDR3 sequence is 13 residues long. Per the germline V gene, CDR1 is MNHNY and CDR2 is SVGAGI (reference sequence). The J segment lost 4 bases and the V segment lost 6 bases, leaving 5 bases of the junction unmatched. In the original analysis: After removing out-of-frame reads, 2.3 million or so distinct TCRbeta sequences remained. Some clones are missing from TCRdb's copy, which holds only in-frame ones; the method was immunoSEQ multiplex PCR. V, J and clone size are those of that table, while D and trimming were read from the DNA. Among 35,000 to 55,000 clones listed, under 80% were seen once. Single viable CD3+CD4+CD8-CD45RO+ cells were sorted as the memory CD4+ T cells. Serostatus was set by detecting CMV pp150, pp28, p38, p52 IgG. Total CD4+ T cells were enriched by CD4 positive selection.

The origin of this receptor is an adult in good health and CMV-seronegative. The sample taken for sequencing was memory CD4+ T cells from blood. J is TRBJ1-1 and V is TRBV6-6, with TRBD1 matching 7 bases. CDR3 amino acids: CASSPDRTTEAFF. The DNA of the CDR3 is TGTGCCAGCAGCCCGGACAGGACCACTGAAGCTTTCTTT.